The 10 T cell receptor beta chains in this list originate from one sample, sequenced in a study of cytomegalovirus exposure and HLA in healthy donors (dated by TCRdb to the late 2010s). Libraries were built with the immunoSEQ multiplex PCR assay. For the multiplex PCR, a mixture combining 60 forward primers for TCR Vbeta segments and 13 reverse primers for TCR Jbeta segments was used. The source is immuneACCESS, and TCRdb retained only in-frame sequences with V and J called. Part of the clones is not carried over; for the studies checked, unresolved V genes explain less than half of this, and the remainder is unexplained. For this sample there are about 170,000 clones; around 76% appear just once. The ten biggest clones cover around 1.9% of the sample. Sequenced material: PBMCs. The receptors derive from a woman in her thirties in good health and CMV-seropositive.

This chain uses TRBV9 with TRBJ1-1, with D hard to call. CDR1 is SGDLS and CDR2 is YYNGEE in the germline V gene. This CDR3 spans 15 amino acids. V gave up 4 bases and J gave up 3 bases, with 16 bases separating them. CDR3 sequence reads: CASSLLPDGDTEAFF. CDR3 sequence (DNA): TGTGCCAGCAGCCTCCTACCCGACGGAGACACTGAAGCTTTCTTT. Supplemented by reference TRBV9 and TRBJ1-1, the full variable domain reads DSGVTQTPKHLITATGQRVTLRCSPRSGDLSVYWYQQSLDQGLQFLIQYYNGEERAKGNILERFSAQQFPDLHSELNLSSLELGDSALYFCASSLLPDGDTEAFFGQGTRLTVV.

This sequence joins TRBV5-1 and TRBJ2-7, with 9 bases fitting TRBD1. Trimming cost V 0 bases and J 6 bases; bases outside gene matches: 4. There are 14 residues in the CDR3. CDR1 and CDR2 (germline): SGHRS, YFSETQ. The DNA of the CDR3 is TGCGCCAGCAGCTTGGGGGACAGGGTGGGCGAGCAGTACTTC. Its translation: CASSLGDRVGEQYF.

The rearrangement uses TRBV6-4 and TRBJ2-1; D possibly corresponds to TRBD2 (6 bases). Trimming took 5 bases from V and 4 from J, leaving 15 bases between them. Germline-derived CDR1 and CDR2 are MRHNA and SNTAGT. The CDR3 length is 15 residues. In nucleotides, the CDR3 is TGTGCCAGCAGTAAAGACGGGGGAACTTACAATGAGCAGTTCTTC. This gives the protein CASSKDGGTYNEQFF.

This clone was seen only a few times. The chain recombines TRBV12-5 with TRBJ2-1; D perhaps matches TRBD1 (6 bases). The CDR3 consists of 13 residues. Germline V gene sequence: CDR1 LGHNT, CDR2 FRNRAP. Trimming stripped 6 bases from V and 10 bases from J, with 16 bases between. CDR3 residues: CASGMGDDREQFF. The CDR3 region has the DNA TGTGCTAGTGGCATGGGGGATGACAGGGAGCAGTTCTTC.

In DNA, the CDR3 is TGTGCCAGCAGTTTAATGAGGGAACTTAGCACAGATACGCAGTATTTT. As protein: CASSLMRELSTDTQYF. The gene calls are TRBV28 and TRBJ2-3; a possible D gene is TRBD2 (5 bases). This CDR3 region has 16 residues. Germline V gene lookup returns CDR1 MDHEN and CDR2 SYDVKM. V lost 2 bases and J 0 bases, leaving 12 bases between the germline ends.

The count of this clone is one. The V gene is TRBV5-6, the J gene TRBJ1-2; D unresolved. Trimming took off 1 base at V and 1 base at J, with 11 bases between the two ends. Germline-derived CDR1 and CDR2 are SGHDT and YYEEEE. The CDR3 is 15 amino acids. Here the CDR3 DNA reads TGTGCCAGCAGCTTGCAAATTTCCGGTAACTATGGCTACACCTTC. This sequence encodes CASSLQISGNYGYTF.

DNA of the CDR3: TGTGCCAGCAGTGATTCACAGGGGGCGCGGGGCTACACCTTC. Amino acid sequence: CASSDSQGARGYTF. This sequence joins TRBV6-1 and TRBJ1-2; 9 nucleotides align to TRBD1. Germline CDR1 MNHNS, CDR2 SASEGT. This CDR3 region has 14 residues. V shed 3 bases, J shed 8 bases, and the junction held 7 bases outside the gene matches.

As regards this clone: The sample holds other DNA sequences that translate to the same CDR3. The chain recombines TRBV29-1 with TRBJ1-1, with D perhaps matching TRBD1 (5 bases). Per the germline V gene, CDR1 is SQVTM and CDR2 is ANQGSEA. V dropped 7 bases and J dropped 0 bases, with 12 bases sitting between them. The CDR3 loop spans 13 amino acids. This CDR3 is CSGKGVMNTEAFF. CDR3 bases: TGCAGCGGTAAAGGGGTAATGAACACTGAAGCTTTCTTT.

The gene calls are TRBV27 and TRBJ2-7; weak D call: TRBD2 (7 bases). This CDR3 spans 14 amino acids. The ends were cut back, 3 bases at V and 6 bases at J, with 15 bases in the middle. The germline V gene has CDR1 MNHEY and CDR2 SMNVEV (reference sequence). The CDR3 loop is CASSLWGGLSEQYF. The CDR3 DNA reads as TGTGCCAGCAGTTTGTGGGGGGGCCTTTCCGAGCAGTACTTC.

This chain joins TRBV7-9 and TRBJ1-2; D unresolved. The V and J ends lost 5 bases and 7 bases respectively, with 14 bases between them. This CDR3 has 13 residues. Germline V gene lookup returns CDR1 SEHNR and CDR2 FQNEAQ (reference sequence). CDR3 DNA: TGTGCCAGCAGCCTACCGGAGAGGTTTGGCTACACCTTC. Protein sequence: CASSLPERFGYTF.